This T cell receptor beta chain was documented in a study of CD8 T cells in ankylosing spondylitis. Study-level findings and limits: A TCR beta motif of eight highly homologous variants appeared characteristic of ankylosing spondylitis blood. In the blood and synovial fluid of reactive arthritis, some motif variants had been previously reported.

Per germline, CDR1 SEHNR and CDR2 FQNEAQ (reference sequence). V shed 5 bases and J shed 5 bases, with 13 bases lying between them. This CDR3 has 13 residues. About this clonotype: Antigen: not known.

Quantitative 5'-RACE with molecular barcodes generated TCR beta libraries. One entry per CDR3 protein, called by TCRdb with MiXCR from the 5' RACE reads. Seen here are 200,000 to 250,000 distinct CDR3 sequences, under 30% observed once, and the top ten hold about 6.2%. The sequenced sample was blood, either unsorted or a sorted T cell fraction (not recorded which). This chain links TRBV7-9 with TRBJ2-7; possible D gene TRBD2, 7 bases. This receptor was obtained from a male donor with ankylosing spondylitis or in good health (not recorded which). This chain's CDR3 is CASSHKGGDEQYF. The CDR3 DNA follows: TGTGCCAGCAGCCATAAAGGGGGGGACGAGCAGTACTTC.